The source of this T cell receptor (beta chain) is a study of T cells after yellow fever vaccination. Study observations and caveats: Abundant bulk-derived clonotypes could contaminate FACS-sorted repertoires.

Germline V gene sequence: CDR1 MNHNS, CDR2 SASEGT. V was clipped by 10 bases and J by 6 bases, with 21 bases between them. This CDR3 spans 15 amino acids. Only a few counts were recorded for this clonotype. Its antigen is as yet unknown. TCRdb redid the calling of the 5' RACE reads with MiXCR, one entry per CDR3 protein. The sample holds a few hundred thousand distinct CDR3 sequences, 7% to 9% seen once. The J gene is TRBJ2-2, the V gene TRBV6-1, with D possibly being TRBD1 (5 bases). The clonotype was recovered from a man younger than 35 who received the YFV17D yellow fever vaccine. The specimen was PBMCs, collected about 41 days after the first yellow fever vaccination. CDR3 sequence (DNA): TGTGCCACAGGAGACAGCGCCCGATGGGCCGGGGAGCTGTTTTTT. Its protein is CATGDSARWAGELFF.